This TCR beta chain came from a study of T cell repertoires in cytomegalovirus infection. This CDR3 spans 15 amino acids. J lost 2 bases, V lost 10 bases, and 7 bases had no gene match. The germline V gene encodes CDR1 SNHLY and CDR2 FYNNEI. A single record per CDR3 protein comes from TCRdb applying MiXCR to the reads. The repertoire consists of approximately 990,000 distinct CDR3 sequences, with around a third occurring once and the leading ten covering over 11%. On this clonotype itself: What it recognizes is unknown.

This sample comprised cultured CD8+ T cells from PBMCs, obtained from culture after CMV antigen stimulation. The V gene is TRBV2, the J gene TRBJ2-5, with 13 bases identical to TRBD2. The receptor's source is a human donor in good health (CMV status not recorded). Some clones in this sample may be carry-over from other donors' samples. Here the CDR3 DNA reads TGTGCCATCGGTACACTAGCGGGGGGGCAAGAGACCCAGTACTTC. Its translation is CAIGTLAGGQETQYF.